This T cell receptor (beta chain) was sequenced in a study of blood T cell repertoires in COVID-19. Overall study: From the United States, Italy and Spain came samples of acute and convalescent COVID-19. In each case, the material was cDNA or gDNA derived from T cells, B-cell-depleted T cells, or PBMCs.

Germline V lookup: CDR1 LNHDA, CDR2 SQIVND (reference sequence). The CDR3 runs to 14 residues. V was pared by 9 bases and J by 2 bases, with 13 bases between. In the original processing: For nucleated cells, counts were estimated from reference gene primer amplification. Libraries were prepared by immunoSEQ multiplex PCR; TCRdb keeps only in-frame clonotypes and omits some of them. That table gives V, J and clone size, and the DNA gave D and trimming. The sample records around 700,000 clones, 75% to 90% being singletons. V is TRBV19 and J is TRBJ2-2, with D possibly matching TRBD2 (6 bases). The source is a woman between 18 and 29 years old with acute or convalescent COVID-19. Input material: peripheral blood. The CDR3 DNA follows: TGTGCCAGCCTCGGGAGACTCAACACCGGGGAGCTGTTTTTT. It codes for CASLGRLNTGELFF.